Listed below are T cell receptor beta chains from one sample, sequenced in a study of Ad26.COV2.S vaccination and SARS-CoV-2 variants. The method was immunoSEQ multiplex PCR; TCRdb's version includes in-frame clones alone and lacks a portion of them. The profile shows some 520,000 clones, roughly nine tenths of them singletons. The sample here was peripheral blood, taken in a trial of Ad26.COV2.S vaccine versus placebo. The receptors here all came from a person between 18 and 59 years old who received the Ad26.COV2.S COVID-19 vaccine or a placebo. Both conserved end residues are part of each CDR3. The size of a clone is reported for some rows only, either as once, few or many, or as a class for expanded clones.

j_gene,abundance,v_gene,CDR3aa
TRBJ2-3,-,TRBV9,CASSVAGIHTDTQYF
TRBJ2-7,few,TRBV15,CATSNGRWEEQYF
TRBJ2-2,-,TRBV6-6,CASSYWRGPGGGELFF
TRBJ1-1,once,TRBV24-1,CATSDSAEKAFF
TRBJ2-7,-,TRBV7-9,CASSPPGTGLNEQYF
TRBJ2-7,-,TRBV11-3,CASSLDRGSEQYF
TRBJ1-3,-,TRBV28,CASITSPTTGNTIYF
TRBJ2-7,-,TRBV9,CASSGVASSYEQYF
TRBJ1-2,-,TRBV28,CASRQSYGYTF
TRBJ1-4,-,TRBV2,CASRTPAREKLFF
TRBJ2-3,-,TRBV29-1,CSTSGRATDTQYF
TRBJ2-3,-,TRBV15,CATETGLAGLTDTQYF
TRBJ1-5,-,TRBV28,CASGTGGARSNQPQHF
TRBJ1-1,-,TRBV28,CASRGNTEAFF
TRBJ2-1,once,TRBV6-5,CASSYQGPEGGEQFF
TRBJ2-6,-,TRBV27,CASGPRAGANVLTF
TRBJ2-1,-,TRBV19,CASSIRLGQSRHEQFF
TRBJ2-7,few,TRBV6-5,CASARLAELYEQYF
TRBJ2-7,-,TRBV19,CASSLGRYYEQYF
TRBJ2-7,once,TRBV19,CASSNGYEQYF
TRBJ1-1,-,TRBV27,CASSLESGRGTEAFF
TRBJ1-2,-,TRBV15,CATTADRPNYGYTF
TRBJ2-7,-,TRBV11-2,CASSLEDRFYEQYF
TRBJ1-3,-,TRBV7-9,CASSLRGGNTIYF
TRBJ2-5,-,TRBV2,CASRPQGALRETQYF
TRBJ1-5,once,TRBV27,CASSLVANQPQHF
TRBJ1-1,-,TRBV6-2/TRBV6-3,CASSFGNTEAFF
TRBJ2-1,-,TRBV5-1,CASSLEEVHNEQFF
TRBJ2-7,-,TRBV19,CASSPGQGNEQYF
TRBJ2-1,-,TRBV20-1,CSAGGLAEQFF
TRBJ1-6,-,TRBV7-2,CASSSDPRGDSPLHF
TRBJ1-5,-,TRBV28,CASRGQGAYQPQHF
TRBJ2-1,-,TRBV19,CASSKGLASPEQFF
TRBJ2-2,-,TRBV7-8,CASGDMGRRELFF
TRBJ2-3,-,TRBV18,CASSPLAGGPEDTQYF
TRBJ1-6,-,TRBV27,CASSLARTGSNSPLHF
TRBJ1-1,-,TRBV20-1,CSARDITEAFF
TRBJ2-5,-,TRBV5-1,CASSLDGTAATQYF
TRBJ1-5,-,TRBV6-4,CASSEGINQPQHF
TRBJ2-2,few,TRBV9,CASSVGGRNTGELFF
TRBJ2-7,-,TRBV5-4,CASSFAGANEQYF
TRBJ2-3,-,TRBV29-1,CSVWGAASTDTQYF
TRBJ2-2,-,TRBV19,CATRDRGTGELFF
TRBJ1-1,-,TRBV5-1,CASSLEGHGGNTEAFF
TRBJ2-1,-,TRBV6-1,CASSERFQGYNEQFF
TRBJ1-2,-,TRBV5-8,CASSLAGTGSYGYTF
TRBJ2-7,-,TRBV27,CASTPVYEQYF
TRBJ2-3,once,TRBV27,CASRTGGTDTQYF
TRBJ2-1,-,TRBV29-1,CSVASGSYSYNEQFF
TRBJ2-3,-,TRBV7-2,CASSPPSDTQYF
TRBJ1-2,-,TRBV27,CASRNQQDRYTF
TRBJ1-3,-,TRBV29-1,CSVTDSGNTIYF
TRBJ2-1,-,TRBV5-1,CASKGQAAYNEQFF
TRBJ2-1,-,TRBV5-1,CASSLAAGGYNEQFF